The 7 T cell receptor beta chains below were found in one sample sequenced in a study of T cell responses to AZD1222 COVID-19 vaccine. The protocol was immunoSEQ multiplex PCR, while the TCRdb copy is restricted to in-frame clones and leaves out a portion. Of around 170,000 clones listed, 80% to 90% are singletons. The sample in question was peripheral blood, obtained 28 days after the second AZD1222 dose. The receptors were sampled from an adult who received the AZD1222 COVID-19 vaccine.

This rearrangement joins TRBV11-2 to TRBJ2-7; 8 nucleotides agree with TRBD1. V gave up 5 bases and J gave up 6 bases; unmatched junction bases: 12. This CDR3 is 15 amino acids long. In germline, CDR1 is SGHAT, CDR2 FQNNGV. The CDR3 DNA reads TGTGCCAGCAGCCTACTGGACAGGGTTCTTGGCGAGCAGTACTTC. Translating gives CASSLLDRVLGEQYF.

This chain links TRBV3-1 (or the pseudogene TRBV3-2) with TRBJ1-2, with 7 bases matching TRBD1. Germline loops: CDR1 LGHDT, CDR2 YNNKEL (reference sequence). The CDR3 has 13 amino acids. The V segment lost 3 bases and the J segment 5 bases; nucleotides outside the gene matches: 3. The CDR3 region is CASSQYRGYGYTF. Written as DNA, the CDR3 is TGTGCCAGCAGCCAGTACAGGGGATATGGCTACACCTTC.

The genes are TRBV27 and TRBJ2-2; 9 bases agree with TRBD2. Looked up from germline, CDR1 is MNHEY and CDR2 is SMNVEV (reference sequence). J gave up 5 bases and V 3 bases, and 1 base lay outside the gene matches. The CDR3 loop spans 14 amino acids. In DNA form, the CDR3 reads TGTGCCAGCAGTTTCCTAGCGGGGACCGGGGAGCTGTTTTTT. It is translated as CASSFLAGTGELFF.

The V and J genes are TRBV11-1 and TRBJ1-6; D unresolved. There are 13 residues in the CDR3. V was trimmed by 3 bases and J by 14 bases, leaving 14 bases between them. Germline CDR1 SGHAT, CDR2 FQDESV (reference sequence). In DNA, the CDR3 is TGTGCCAGCAGCTTTCAGGACCTCGGGGCCCTCCACTTT. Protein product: CASSFQDLGALHF. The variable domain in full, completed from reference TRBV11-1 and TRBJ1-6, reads EAEVAQSPRYKITEKSQAVAFWCDPISGHATLYWYRQILGQGPELLVQFQDESVVDDSQLPKDRFSAERLKGVDSTLKIQPAELGDSAMYLCASSFQDLGALHFGNGTRLTVT.

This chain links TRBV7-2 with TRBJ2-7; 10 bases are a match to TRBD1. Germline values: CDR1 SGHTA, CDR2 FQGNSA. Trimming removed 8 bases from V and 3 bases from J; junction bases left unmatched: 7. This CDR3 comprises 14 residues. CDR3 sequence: CASGDRGNFYEQYF. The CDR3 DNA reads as TGTGCCAGCGGGGACAGGGGTAATTTCTACGAGCAGTACTTC.

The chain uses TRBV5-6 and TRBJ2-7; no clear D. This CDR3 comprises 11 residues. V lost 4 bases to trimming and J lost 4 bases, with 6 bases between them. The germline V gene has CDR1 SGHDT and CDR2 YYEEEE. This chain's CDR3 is CASSAGYEQYF. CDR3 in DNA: TGTGCCAGCAGCGCAGGATACGAGCAGTACTTC.

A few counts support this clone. CDR3 nucleotides: TGCGCCAGCAGCCCCGGGCCGGGCATGCCGGGGGAGCAGTACTTC. It is translated as CASSPGPGMPGEQYF. The chain combines TRBV5-1 with TRBJ2-7, with D perhaps TRBD2 (5 bases). The V end lost 4 bases, the J end lost 7 bases, and 21 bases lay between the germline ends. The germline gives CDR1 SGHRS, CDR2 YFSETQ. CDR3 length: 15 residues. The full variable domain, rest sourced from reference TRBV5-1 and TRBJ2-7, is KAGVTQTPRYLIKTRGQQVTLSCSPISGHRSVSWYQQTPGQGLQFLFEYFSETQRNKGNFPGRFSGRQFSNSRSEMNVSTLELGDSALYLCASSPGPGMPGEQYFGPGTRLTVT.